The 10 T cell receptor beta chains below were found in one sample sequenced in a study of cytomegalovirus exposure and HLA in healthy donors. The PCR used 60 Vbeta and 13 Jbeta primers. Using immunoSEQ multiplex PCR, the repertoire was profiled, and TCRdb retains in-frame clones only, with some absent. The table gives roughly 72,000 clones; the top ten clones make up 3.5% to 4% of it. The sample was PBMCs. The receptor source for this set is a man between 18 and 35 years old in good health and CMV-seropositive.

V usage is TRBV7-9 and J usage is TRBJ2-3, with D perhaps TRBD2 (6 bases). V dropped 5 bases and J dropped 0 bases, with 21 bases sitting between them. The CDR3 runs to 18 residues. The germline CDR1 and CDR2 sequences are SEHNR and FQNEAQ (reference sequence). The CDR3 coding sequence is TGTGCCAGCAGCCCGACTAGTGGGGATGACTCTAGCACAGATACGCAGTATTTT. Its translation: CASSPTSGDDSSTDTQYF.

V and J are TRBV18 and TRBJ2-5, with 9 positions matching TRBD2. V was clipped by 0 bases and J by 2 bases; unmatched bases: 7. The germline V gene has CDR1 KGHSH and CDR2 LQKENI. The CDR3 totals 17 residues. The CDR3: CASSPPGTSHTQETQYF. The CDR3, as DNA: TGTGCCAGCTCACCACCTGGGACTAGCCATACGCAAGAGACCCAGTACTTC.

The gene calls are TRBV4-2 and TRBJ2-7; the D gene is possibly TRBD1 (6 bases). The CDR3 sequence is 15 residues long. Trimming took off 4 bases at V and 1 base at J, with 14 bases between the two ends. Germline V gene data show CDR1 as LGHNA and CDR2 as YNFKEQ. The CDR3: CASSPSGVASYEQYF. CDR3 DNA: TGTGCCAGCAGCCCCTCAGGGGTAGCTTCCTACGAGCAGTACTTC.

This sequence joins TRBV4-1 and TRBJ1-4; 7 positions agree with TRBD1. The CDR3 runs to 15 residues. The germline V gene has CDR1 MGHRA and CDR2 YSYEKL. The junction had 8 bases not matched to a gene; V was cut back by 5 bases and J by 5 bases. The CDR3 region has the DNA TGCGCCAGCAGCTTACAGGGGCCCCCGAATGAAAAACTGTTTTTT. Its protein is CASSLQGPPNEKLFF.

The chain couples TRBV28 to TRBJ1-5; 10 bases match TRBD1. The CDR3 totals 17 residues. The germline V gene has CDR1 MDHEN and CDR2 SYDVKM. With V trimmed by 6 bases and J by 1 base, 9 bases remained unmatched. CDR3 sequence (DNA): TGTGCCAGCAGCCGGAGACAGGGGGCGCTGAGCAATCAGCCCCAGCATTTT. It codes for CASSRRQGALSNQPQHF.

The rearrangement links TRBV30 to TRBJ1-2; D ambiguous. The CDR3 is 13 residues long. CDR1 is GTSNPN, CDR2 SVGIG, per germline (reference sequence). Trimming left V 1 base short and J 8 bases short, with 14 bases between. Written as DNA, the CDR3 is TGTGCCTGGAGTGGAACGGTGAGGTGGGGCTACACCTTC. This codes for CAWSGTVRWGYTF.

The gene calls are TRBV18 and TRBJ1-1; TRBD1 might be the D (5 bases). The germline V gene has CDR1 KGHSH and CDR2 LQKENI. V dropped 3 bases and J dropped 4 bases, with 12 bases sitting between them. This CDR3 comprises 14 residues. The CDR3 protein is CASSPAGGVTEAFF. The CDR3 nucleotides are TGTGCCAGCTCACCGGCCGGGGGGGTCACTGAAGCTTTCTTT.

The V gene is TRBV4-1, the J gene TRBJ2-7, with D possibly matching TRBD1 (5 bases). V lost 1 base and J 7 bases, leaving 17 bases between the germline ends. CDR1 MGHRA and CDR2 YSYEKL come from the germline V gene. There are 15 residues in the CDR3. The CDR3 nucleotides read TGCGCCAGCAGCCAAGGTCTAGGCCAGGGTTGGGAGCAGTACTTC. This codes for CASSQGLGQGWEQYF.

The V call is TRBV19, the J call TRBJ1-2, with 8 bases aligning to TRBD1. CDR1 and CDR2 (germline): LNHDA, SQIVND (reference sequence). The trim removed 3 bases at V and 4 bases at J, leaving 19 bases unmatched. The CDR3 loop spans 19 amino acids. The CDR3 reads CASSIFPWAGGDVPYGYTF. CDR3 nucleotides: TGTGCCAGTAGTATTTTCCCTTGGGCAGGGGGCGACGTGCCCTATGGCTACACCTTC.

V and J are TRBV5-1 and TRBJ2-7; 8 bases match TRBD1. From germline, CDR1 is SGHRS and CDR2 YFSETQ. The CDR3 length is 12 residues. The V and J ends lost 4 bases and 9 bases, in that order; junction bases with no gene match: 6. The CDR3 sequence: CASSPDREAQYF. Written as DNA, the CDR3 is TGCGCCAGCAGCCCGGACAGGGAAGCGCAGTACTTC.